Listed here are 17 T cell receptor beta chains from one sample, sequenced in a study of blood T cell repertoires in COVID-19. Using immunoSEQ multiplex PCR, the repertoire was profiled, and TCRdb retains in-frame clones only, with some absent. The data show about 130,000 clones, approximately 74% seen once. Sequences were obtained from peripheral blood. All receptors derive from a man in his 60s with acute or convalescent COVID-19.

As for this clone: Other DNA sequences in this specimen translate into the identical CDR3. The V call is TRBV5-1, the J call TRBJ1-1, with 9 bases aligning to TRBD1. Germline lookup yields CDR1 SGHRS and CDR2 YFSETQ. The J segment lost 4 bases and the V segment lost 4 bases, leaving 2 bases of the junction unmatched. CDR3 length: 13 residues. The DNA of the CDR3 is TGCGCCAGCAGCCTGACAGGGGGCACTGAAGCTTTCTTT. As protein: CASSLTGGTEAFF.

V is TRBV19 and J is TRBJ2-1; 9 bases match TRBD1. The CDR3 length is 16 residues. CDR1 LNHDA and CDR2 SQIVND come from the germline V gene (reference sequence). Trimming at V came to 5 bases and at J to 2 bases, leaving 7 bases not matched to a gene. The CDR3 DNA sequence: TGTGCCAGTAGTCTTAGGGACAGGGCCGCCTACAATGAGCAGTTCTTC. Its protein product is CASSLRDRAAYNEQFF.

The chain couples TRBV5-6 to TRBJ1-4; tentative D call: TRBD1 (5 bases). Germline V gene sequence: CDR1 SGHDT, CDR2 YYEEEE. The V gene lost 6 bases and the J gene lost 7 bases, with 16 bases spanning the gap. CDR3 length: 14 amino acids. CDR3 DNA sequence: TGTGCCAGCAACAATTGGGCAGGGCGTGAAAAACTGTTTTTT. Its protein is CASNNWAGREKLFF.

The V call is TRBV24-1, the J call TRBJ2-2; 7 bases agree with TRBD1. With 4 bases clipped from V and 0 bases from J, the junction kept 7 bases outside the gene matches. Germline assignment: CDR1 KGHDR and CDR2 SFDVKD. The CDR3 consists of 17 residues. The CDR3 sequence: CATSDAGTAPNTGELFF. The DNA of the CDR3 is TGTGCCACCAGTGACGCCGGGACAGCTCCGAACACCGGGGAGCTGTTTTTT.

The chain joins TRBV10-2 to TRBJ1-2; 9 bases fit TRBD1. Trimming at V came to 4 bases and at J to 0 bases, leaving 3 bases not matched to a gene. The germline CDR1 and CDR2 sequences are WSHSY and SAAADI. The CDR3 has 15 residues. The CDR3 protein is CASSARDRANYGYTF. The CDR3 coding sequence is TGCGCCAGCAGTGCGAGGGACAGGGCTAACTATGGCTACACCTTC.

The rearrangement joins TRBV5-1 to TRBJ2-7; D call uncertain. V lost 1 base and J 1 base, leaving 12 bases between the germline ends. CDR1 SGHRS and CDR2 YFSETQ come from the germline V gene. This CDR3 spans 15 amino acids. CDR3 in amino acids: CASSLTVLTSYEQYF. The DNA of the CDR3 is TGCGCCAGCAGCTTGACCGTCTTGACTTCCTACGAGCAGTACTTC.

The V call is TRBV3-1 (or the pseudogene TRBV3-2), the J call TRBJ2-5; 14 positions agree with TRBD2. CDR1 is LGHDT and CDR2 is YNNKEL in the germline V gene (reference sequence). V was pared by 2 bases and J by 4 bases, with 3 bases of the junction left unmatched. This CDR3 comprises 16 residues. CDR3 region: CASSQRTSGGTETQYF. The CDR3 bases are TGTGCCAGCAGCCAACGGACTAGCGGGGGGACAGAGACCCAGTACTTC.

The CDR3 protein is CATSLTGATTSTDTQYF. The CDR3 DNA reads TGTGCCACCAGTCTGACAGGGGCCACAACTAGCACAGATACGCAGTATTTT. The J gene is TRBJ2-3, the V gene TRBV24-1; 8 positions agree with TRBD1. From germline, CDR1 is KGHDR and CDR2 SFDVKD. The junction had 10 bases not matched to a gene; V was cut back by 6 bases and J by 0 bases. There are 17 residues in the CDR3.

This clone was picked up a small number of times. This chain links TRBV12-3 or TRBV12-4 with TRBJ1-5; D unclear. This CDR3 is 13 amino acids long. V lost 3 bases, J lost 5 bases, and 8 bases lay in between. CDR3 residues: CASSFGRDQPQHF. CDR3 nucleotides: TGTGCCAGCAGTTTCGGGAGGGATCAGCCCCAGCATTTT.

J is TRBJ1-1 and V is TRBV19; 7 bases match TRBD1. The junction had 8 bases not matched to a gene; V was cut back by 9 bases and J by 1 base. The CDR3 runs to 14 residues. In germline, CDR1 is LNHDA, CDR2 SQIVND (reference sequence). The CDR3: CASKSGTANTEAFF. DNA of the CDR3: TGTGCCAGCAAAAGTGGGACAGCGAACACTGAAGCTTTCTTT.

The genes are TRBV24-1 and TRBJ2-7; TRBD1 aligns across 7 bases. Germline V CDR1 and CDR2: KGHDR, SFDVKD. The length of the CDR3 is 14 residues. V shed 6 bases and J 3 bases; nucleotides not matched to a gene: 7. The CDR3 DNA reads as TGTGCCACCAGTAGGACAGGTGAGGACTACGAGCAGTACTTC. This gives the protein CATSRTGEDYEQYF.

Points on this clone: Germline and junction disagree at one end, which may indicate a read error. The CDR3: CANSLRGLAGATPTDTQYF. The CDR3 region has the DNA TGTGCCAACAGTTTAAGGGGACTAGCGGGGGCCACTCCCACAGATACGCAGTATTTT. The chain employs TRBV27 and TRBJ2-3; TRBD2 aligns across 14 bases. The CDR3 is 19 residues long. Per the germline V gene, CDR1 is MNHEY and CDR2 is SMNVEV (reference sequence).

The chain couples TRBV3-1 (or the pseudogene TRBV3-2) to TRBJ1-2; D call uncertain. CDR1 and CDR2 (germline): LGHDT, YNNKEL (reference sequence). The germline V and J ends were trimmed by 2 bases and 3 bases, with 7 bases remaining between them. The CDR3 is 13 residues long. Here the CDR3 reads CASSQRRDYGYTF. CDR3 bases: TGTGCCAGCAGCCAACGCCGAGACTATGGCTACACCTTC.

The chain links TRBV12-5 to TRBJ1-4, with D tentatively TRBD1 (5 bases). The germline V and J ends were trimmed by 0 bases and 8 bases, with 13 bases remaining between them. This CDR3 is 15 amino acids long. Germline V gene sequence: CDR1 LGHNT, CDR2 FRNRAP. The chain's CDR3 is CASGLVPQGQEKLFF. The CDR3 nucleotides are TGTGCTAGTGGTTTGGTACCCCAGGGTCAGGAAAAACTGTTTTTT.

CDR3 sequence reads: CASRETGQYNSPLHF. The CDR3 DNA reads TGTGCCAGCCGAGAGACGGGACAGTATAATTCACCCCTCCACTTT. V is TRBV7-9 and J is TRBJ1-6; TRBD1 aligns across 7 bases. The CDR3 runs to 15 residues. CDR1 is SEHNR and CDR2 is FQNEAQ in the germline V gene (reference sequence). Germline trimming cut 8 bases from V and 4 bases from J; bases unmatched to any gene: 8.

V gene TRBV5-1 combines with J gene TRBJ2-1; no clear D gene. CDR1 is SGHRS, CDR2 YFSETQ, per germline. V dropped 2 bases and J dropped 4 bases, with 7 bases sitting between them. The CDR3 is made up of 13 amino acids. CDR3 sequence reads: CASSFHRYNEQFF. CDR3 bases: TGCGCCAGCAGCTTTCATCGGTACAATGAGCAGTTCTTC.

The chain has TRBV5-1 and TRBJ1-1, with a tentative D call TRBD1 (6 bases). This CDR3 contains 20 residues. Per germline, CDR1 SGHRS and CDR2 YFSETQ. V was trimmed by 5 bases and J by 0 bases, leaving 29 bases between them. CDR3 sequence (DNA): TGCGCCAGCAGTTCGGGGCGGGGGGCCTCTGTCTCCGTCATGAACACTGAAGCTTTCTTT. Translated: CASSSGRGASVSVMNTEAFF.